This passage covers 8 T cell receptor beta chains from one sample sequenced in a study of CXCR3-negative and CXCR3-positive naive CD8 T cells. Study results and caveats: Hydrophobicity of TRB CDR3s was greater in CXCR3-positive naive cells than in CXCR3-negative naive cells.

These TCRs' antigens remain unknown. With UMI labels, 5' RACE was used to prepare the TRB cDNA libraries. TCRdb reprocessed the 5' RACE reads and reports one entry per CDR3 protein, with no DNA. The sample data list about 50,000 distinct CDR3 sequences. The sample consisted of naive CXCR3+ CD8+ T cells from blood. Subset meaning: CD45RO-CCR7+CD27+CD95- naive CD8+ T cells expressing CXCR3 (TNR3+). The receptors were sampled from a human donor in good health. Some clones in this sample may be carry-over from other donors' samples.

The genes are TRBV20-1 and TRBJ2-3; TCRdb gives TRBD2 as the D gene, but with no DNA this cannot be confirmed. The CDR3 extends over 15 amino acids. Germline V lookup: CDR1 DFQATT, CDR2 SNEGSKA (reference sequence). CDR3 in amino acids: CSAAPLGGGVDTQYF.

The chain uses TRBV7-7 and TRBJ2-1; TCRdb's D call, TRBD2, is unchecked because there is no DNA. The germline CDR1 and CDR2 sequences are SSHAT and FNYEAQ (reference sequence). The CDR3 extends over 14 amino acids. This chain's CDR3 is CASSPGLAMNEQFF.

The rearrangement uses TRBV29-1 and TRBJ2-5. Germline CDR1 reads SQVTM; CDR2 reads ANQGSEA. The CDR3 spans 11 residues. The CDR3 is CSDPSGPKEYF.

J is TRBJ2-1 and V is TRBV11-3; with no DNA, the TCRdb D assignment of TRBD1 cannot be verified. The germline V gene encodes CDR1 SGHNT and CDR2 YENEEA. CDR3 length equals 16 residues. This chain's CDR3 is CASSPRDRAGFNEQFF.

The CDR3 loop is CASSWTYNEQFF. The chain combines TRBV7-2 with TRBJ2-1. CDR1 and CDR2 (germline): SGHTA, FQGNSA. The CDR3 spans 12 residues.

This chain uses TRBV4-3 with TRBJ2-1; absent DNA, TCRdb's TRBD2 call cannot be checked. This CDR3 is 15 amino acids long. CDR1 and CDR2 (germline): LGHNA, YSLEER. CDR3 residues: CASSQDGTTNNEQFF.

J is TRBJ2-1 and V is TRBV28; the TRBD1 assignment by TCRdb is unverifiable without DNA. The germline V gene has CDR1 MDHEN and CDR2 SYDVKM. The CDR3 totals 14 residues. The CDR3 loop reads CASRPTGDYNEQFF.

The rearrangement links TRBV14 to TRBJ1-5. CDR3 length: 13 residues. CDR1 is SGHDN, CDR2 FVKESK, per germline. CDR3 loop: CASSPSRNQPQHF.